The source of this TCR beta chain is a study of blood T cell repertoires in COVID-19. Original data processing: Amplification with reference gene primers provided the estimates of nucleated cell counts. The repertoire was sequenced with immunoSEQ multiplex PCR; TCRdb's copy has only in-frame clones and lacks some. Clonal size and the V and J genes are those of that table, whereas D and trimming came from the DNA. Among tens of thousands of clones listed, roughly 86% were seen once. The CDR3 runs to 13 residues. V gave up 3 bases and J gave up 5 bases; unmatched junction bases: 2. The rearrangement links TRBV12-3 or TRBV12-4 to TRBJ2-3, with 7 bases matching TRBD2. The receptor was derived from a human donor with active COVID-19. The donor label of this sample is uncertain. Material for sequencing was peripheral blood. The CDR3: CASSFGRQDTQYF. For the CDR3, the DNA is TGTGCCAGCAGTTTCGGGAGGCAAGATACGCAGTATTTT.